These 19 T cell receptor beta chains share one sample of origin, sequenced in a study of blood T cell repertoires in COVID-19. Generated by immunoSEQ multiplex PCR, the TCRdb table keeps only in-frame clones and is missing some. The repertoire includes roughly 230,000 clones, 80% to 90% of them detected once, and roughly 4.8% sits in the top ten. What was sequenced was peripheral blood. These receptors all stem from a woman aged 40 to 55 who had recovered from COVID-19.

V gene TRBV19 combines with J gene TRBJ2-3; 8 nucleotides agree with TRBD2. The CDR3 is 18 amino acids. V gave up 1 base and J gave up 1 base; unmatched junction bases: 10. CDR1 is LNHDA, CDR2 SQIVND, per germline (reference sequence). CDR3: CASSIVSPRRGGTDTQYF. CDR3 sequence (DNA): TGTGCCAGTAGTATAGTCTCCCCTCGGCGGGGGGGCACAGATACGCAGTATTTT.

The V gene is TRBV9, the J gene TRBJ1-4, with D unresolved. In germline, CDR1 is SGDLS, CDR2 YYNGEE. CDR3 length equals 14 residues. Trimming cost V 3 bases and J 11 bases, with 17 bases left between them. The CDR3 region is CASSDSINQPKLFF. As DNA, the CDR3 is TGTGCCAGCAGCGACAGCATTAATCAGCCGAAACTGTTTTTT.

The V call is TRBV30, the J call TRBJ2-1; a possible D gene is TRBD1 (5 bases). The CDR3 has 12 residues. Germline lookup yields CDR1 GTSNPN and CDR2 SVGIG (reference sequence). Trimming cost V 2 bases and J 4 bases, with 6 bases left between them. The CDR3 protein is CAWSQGYNEQFF. CDR3 nucleotide sequence: TGTGCCTGGAGTCAGGGTTACAATGAGCAGTTCTTC.

The gene calls are TRBV6-5 and TRBJ1-2; 9 positions agree with TRBD1. The CDR3 totals 13 residues. Germline V CDR1 and CDR2: MNHEY, SVGAGI. J lost 6 bases, V lost 7 bases, and 6 bases had no gene match. The CDR3 DNA follows: TGTGCCAGCACTACAGGGGGCGGCGATGGCTACACCTTC. This codes for CASTTGGGDGYTF.

V gene TRBV6-2 or TRBV6-3 combines with J gene TRBJ1-2; 12 nucleotides line up with TRBD1. Trimming took 6 bases from V and 3 from J; bases not matched to a gene: 11. Germline V gene lookup returns CDR1 MNHEY and CDR2 SVGEGT. The CDR3 consists of 17 residues. The CDR3, as DNA: TGTGCCAGCAGCAGCCGGGACAGGGGGCGCTCGTACTATGGCTACACCTTC. Translating it yields CASSSRDRGRSYYGYTF.

This chain uses TRBV5-1 with TRBJ2-7; D is unclear. This CDR3 comprises 13 residues. Between the trimmed V and J ends, which lost 4 bases and 5 bases, there was a span of 13 bases. Per germline, CDR1 SGHRS and CDR2 YFSETQ. The CDR3: CASSPQLSHEQYF. CDR3 coding DNA: TGCGCCAGCAGCCCACAACTAAGCCACGAGCAGTACTTC.

The V call is TRBV14, the J call TRBJ1-1, with 8 bases identical to TRBD1. CDR3 length: 13 amino acids. The germline gives CDR1 SGHDN, CDR2 FVKESK. V lost 9 bases to trimming and J lost 6 bases; unmatched junction nucleotides: 9. The DNA of the CDR3 is TGTGCCAGTAGACAACAGGGGGTCCCTGAAGCTTTCTTT. Protein product: CASRQQGVPEAFF. Looking up the rest from reference TRBV14 and TRBJ1-1 gives the full variable domain: EAGVTQFPSHSVIEKGQTVTLRCDPISGHDNLYWYRRVMGKEIKFLLHFVKESKQDESGMPNNRFLAERTGGTYSTLKVQPAELEDSGVYFCASRQQGVPEAFFGQGTRLTVV.

The sample holds one count of this clone. The chain links TRBV7-9 to TRBJ2-2; D gene ambiguous. Trimming removed 6 bases from V and 2 bases from J, with 13 bases in between. CDR3 length: 15 residues. The germline CDR1 and CDR2 sequences are SEHNR and FQNEAQ (reference sequence). The CDR3 DNA is TGTGCCAGCAGTTCAGACCGGGTCAACACCGGGGAGCTGTTTTTT. Translated, it gives CASSSDRVNTGELFF.

The genes are TRBV6-4 and TRBJ1-2, with D perhaps TRBD1 (6 bases). The CDR3 runs to 14 residues. The germline V and J ends were trimmed by 0 bases and 7 bases, with 12 bases remaining between them. Germline loops: CDR1 MRHNA, CDR2 SNTAGT. The CDR3 sequence: CASSDSTRGSGYTF. For the CDR3, the DNA is TGTGCCAGCAGTGACTCTACCAGGGGCAGTGGCTACACCTTC.

The chain has TRBV10-3 and TRBJ2-7, with D possibly TRBD2 on 5 matching bases. Trimming cost V 3 bases and J 3 bases, with 12 bases left between them. The germline gives CDR1 ENHRY, CDR2 SYGVKD. The CDR3 contains 14 residues. The CDR3 nucleotides are TGTGCCATCAGTGAAGGACTCCTTATCTACGAGCAGTACTTC. Translated: CAISEGLLIYEQYF.

In nucleotides, the CDR3 is TGTGCCAGTAGTATAGACAGGGGACATCAGCCCCAGCATTTT. Amino acids: CASSIDRGHQPQHF. The V call is TRBV19, the J call TRBJ1-5; TRBD1 might be the D (6 bases). Germline CDR1 LNHDA, CDR2 SQIVND (reference sequence). The germline V and J ends were trimmed by 0 bases and 5 bases, with 8 bases remaining between them. The CDR3 loop spans 14 amino acids. Looking up the rest from reference TRBV19 and TRBJ1-5 gives the full variable domain: DGGITQSPKYLFRKEGQNVTLSCEQNLNHDAMYWYRQDPGQGLRLIYYSQIVNDFQKGDIAEGYSVSREKKESFPLTVTSAQKNPTAFYLCASSIDRGHQPQHFGDGTRLSIL.

The chain combines TRBV11-2 with TRBJ2-1, with D maybe TRBD2 (6 bases). Germline CDR1 reads SGHAT; CDR2 reads FQNNGV. The length of the CDR3 is 15 residues. V was cut by 5 bases and J by 6 bases, with 17 bases left in between. CDR3 nucleotide sequence: TGTGCCAGCAGCCGGTTGGGGACGGGGGTCAATGAGCAGTTCTTC. As protein: CASSRLGTGVNEQFF.

The J gene is TRBJ2-2, the V gene TRBV5-4; TRBD2 aligns across 7 bases. The CDR3 spans 13 residues. Germline V gene sequence: CDR1 SGHNT, CDR2 YYREEE (reference sequence). The trim removed 3 bases at V and 7 bases at J, leaving 3 bases unmatched. CDR3 sequence reads: CASSSLAGGELFF. DNA of the CDR3: TGTGCCAGCAGCTCGTTAGCGGGCGGGGAGCTGTTTTTT.

The CDR3 spells CASSQGQGAPGYEQYF. DNA of the CDR3: TGTGCCAGCAGCCAAGGACAGGGGGCTCCAGGATACGAGCAGTACTTC. The V and J genes are TRBV4-2 and TRBJ2-7; 10 nucleotides line up with TRBD1. The CDR3 loop spans 16 amino acids. Losses at the gene ends were 1 base for V and 4 bases for J; bases not matched to a gene: 7. Germline V gene sequence: CDR1 LGHNA, CDR2 YNFKEQ.

The V call is TRBV18, the J call TRBJ2-1; D is possibly TRBD2 (6 bases). CDR1 and CDR2 from the germline V gene are KGHSH and LQKENI. This CDR3 has 16 amino acids. Between the trimmed V and J ends, which lost 0 bases and 9 bases, there was a span of 18 bases. The CDR3 DNA sequence: TGTGCCAGCTCACCACCTCAAGGCGGGGAGTACGGTGAGCAGTTCTTC. It yields the protein CASSPPQGGEYGEQFF.

The chain combines TRBV30 with TRBJ2-7, with TRBD1 identical over 7 bases. V shed 3 bases and J 0 bases; nucleotides not matched to a gene: 2. This CDR3 has 13 residues. Germline V gene data show CDR1 as GTSNPN and CDR2 as SVGIG (reference sequence). The CDR3 sequence is CAWRTGSSYEQYF. For the CDR3, the DNA is TGTGCCTGGAGGACAGGGAGCTCCTACGAGCAGTACTTC. The variable domain in full, completed from reference TRBV30 and TRBJ2-7, reads SQTIHQWPATLVQPVGSPLSLECTVEGTSNPNLYWYRQAAGRGLQLLFYSVGIGQISSEVPQNLSASRPQDRQFILSSKKLLLSDSGFYLCAWRTGSSYEQYFGPGTRLTVT.

The chain recombines TRBV30 with TRBJ2-2; 9 bases line up with TRBD1. Trimming removed 0 bases from V and 1 base from J; junction bases left unmatched: 3. CDR3 length: 16 residues. CDR1 and CDR2 (germline): GTSNPN, SVGIG (reference sequence). The CDR3 loop reads CAWSVPDRGNTGELFF. CDR3 nucleotide sequence: TGTGCCTGGAGTGTACCGGACAGGGGGAACACCGGGGAGCTGTTTTTT.

The chain joins TRBV6-5 to TRBJ2-5; TRBD2 matches at 9 bases. The CDR3 totals 15 residues. Germline V lookup: CDR1 MNHEY, CDR2 SVGAGI. Germline trimming cut 3 bases from V and 2 bases from J; bases unmatched to any gene: 4. This CDR3 is CASSYLAGDQETQYF. CDR3 in DNA: TGTGCCAGCAGTTATTTAGCGGGGGATCAAGAGACCCAGTACTTC.

This clone was observed a single time. The chain has TRBV6-5 and TRBJ1-2, with D maybe TRBD1 (6 bases). V was clipped by 6 bases and J by 5 bases, with 10 bases between them. Germline loops: CDR1 MNHEY, CDR2 SVGAGI. The CDR3 contains 12 residues. The CDR3 DNA reads as TGTGCCAGCAGCCTACAGGGATATGGCTACACCTTC. It codes for CASSLQGYGYTF.